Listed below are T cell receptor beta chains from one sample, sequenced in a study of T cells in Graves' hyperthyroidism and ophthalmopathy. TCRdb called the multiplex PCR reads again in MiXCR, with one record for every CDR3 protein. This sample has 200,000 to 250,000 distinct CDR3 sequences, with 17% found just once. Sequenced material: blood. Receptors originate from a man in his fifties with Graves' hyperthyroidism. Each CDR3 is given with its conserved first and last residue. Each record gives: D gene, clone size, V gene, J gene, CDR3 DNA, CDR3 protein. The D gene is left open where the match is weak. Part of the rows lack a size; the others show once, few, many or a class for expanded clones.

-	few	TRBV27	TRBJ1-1	TGTGCCAGCAGTTTGAGTGAGTTAAACACTGAAGCTTTCTTT	CASSLSELNTEAFF
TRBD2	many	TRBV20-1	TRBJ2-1	TGCAGTGCTAGAGATCTCTGGGGGACTAGATACAATGAGCAGTTCTTC	CSARDLWGTRYNEQFF
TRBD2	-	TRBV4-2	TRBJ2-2	TGTGCCAGCAGCGCGGGACTAGTCGGCACCGGGGAGCTGTTTTTT	CASSAGLVGTGELFF
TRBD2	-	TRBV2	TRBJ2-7	TGTGCCAGCAGTTACCTCGTCCCGGGACTAGCGGGAGGTCGGTACGAGCAGTACTTC	CASSYLVPGLAGGRYEQYF
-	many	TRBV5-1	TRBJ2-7	TGCGCCAGCAGCCTGGGACCTCTCGGCGAGCAGTACTTC	CASSLGPLGEQYF
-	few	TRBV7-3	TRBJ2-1	TGTGCCAGCAAGGCTAGCGACTACAATGAGCAGTTCTTC	CASKASDYNEQFF
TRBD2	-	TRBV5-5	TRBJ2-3	TGTGCCAGCAGCAGGGGGGCGGGAGGGCCTACAGATACGCAGTATTTT	CASSRGAGGPTDTQYF
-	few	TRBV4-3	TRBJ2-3	TGCGCCAGCAGCCAGGAGGTGGAGGATACGCAGTATTTT	CASSQEVEDTQYF
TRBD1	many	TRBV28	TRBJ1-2	TGTGCCAGCAGTCCGACAGGGGCGACGTACTATGGCTACACCTTC	CASSPTGATYYGYTF
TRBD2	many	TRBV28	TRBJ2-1	TGTGCCAGCAGTTTACAGTTAGCGGGGGCAAATGAGCAGTTCTTC	CASSLQLAGANEQFF
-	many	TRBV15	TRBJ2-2	TGTGCCACCAGCAGAGATTATTCTGGGACCGGGGAGCTGTTTTTT	CATSRDYSGTGELFF
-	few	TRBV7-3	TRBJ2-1	TGTGCCAGCAGCTTAAATGGGGGCGGGGATGAGCAGTTCTTC	CASSLNGGGDEQFF
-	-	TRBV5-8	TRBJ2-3	TGTGCCAGCAGCTCGAACCCGGCGGGAGATACGCAGTATTTT	CASSSNPAGDTQYF
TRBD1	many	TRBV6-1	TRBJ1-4	TGTGCCAGCAGTGAGTGGACAGGGGATGAGGAAAAACTGTTTTTT	CASSEWTGDEEKLFF
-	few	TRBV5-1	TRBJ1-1	TGCGCCAGCAGCATAGGGCGGGAAGAAGCTTTCTTT	CASSIGREEAFF
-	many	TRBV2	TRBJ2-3	TGTGCCAGCAGTGAGGAAATAGCCACAGATACGCAGTATTTT	CASSEEIATDTQYF
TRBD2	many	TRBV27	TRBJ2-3	TGTGCCAGCAGTTTAGGGGACTACGCAGATACGCAGTATTTT	CASSLGDYADTQYF
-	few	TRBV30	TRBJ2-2	TGTGCCTGGAGTGTACGATGGGCCGGGGAGCTGTTTTTT	CAWSVRWAGELFF
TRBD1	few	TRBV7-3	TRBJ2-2	TGTGCCAGCAGCCCGAGTTCGGACAGGGGGCTTACCGGGGAGCTGTTTTTT	CASSPSSDRGLTGELFF
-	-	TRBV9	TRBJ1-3	TGTGCCAGCAGCGCCGGATGGAGGGCAAGTGGAAACACCATATATTTT	CASSAGWRASGNTIYF
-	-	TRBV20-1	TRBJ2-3	TGCAGTGCTCCCCGTCGTAGCCAGGGGCCAGATACGCAGTATTTT	CSAPRRSQGPDTQYF
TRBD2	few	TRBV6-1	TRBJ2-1	TGTGCCAGCAGTGAAGGAGCCTCTAGCGGGATGTATGAGCAGTTCTTC	CASSEGASSGMYEQFF
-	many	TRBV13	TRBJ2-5	TGTGCCAGCAGCTTTACCGGGCAAGAGACCCAGTACTTC	CASSFTGQETQYF
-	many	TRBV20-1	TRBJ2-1	TGCAGTGCTAGAGCGAACCGGGACCCGACACTCAATGAGCAGTTCTTC	CSARANRDPTLNEQFF
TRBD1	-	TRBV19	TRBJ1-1	TGTGCCAGTAGGGGACAGGGATTTAAGGCTTTCTTT	CASRGQGFKAFF
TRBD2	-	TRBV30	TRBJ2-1	TGTGCCTGGGGGGGGGACTCCTACAATGAGCAGTTCTTC	CAWGGDSYNEQFF
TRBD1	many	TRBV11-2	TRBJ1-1	TGTGCCAGCAGCCCGGGGGACAGGGACACTGAAGCTTTCTTT	CASSPGDRDTEAFF
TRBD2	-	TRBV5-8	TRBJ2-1	TGTGCCAGCAGCCAGAGACTAGCGGGTTCCAATGAGCAGTTCTTC	CASSQRLAGSNEQFF
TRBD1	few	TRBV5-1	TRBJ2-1	TGCGCCAGCAGCTCTCCGACCGGGACAGGGAATGAGCAGTTCTTC	CASSSPTGTGNEQFF
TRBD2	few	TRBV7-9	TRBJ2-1	TGTGCCAGCAGCCCCCCCTCTCTAGCGGGAGTCTACAATGAGCAGTTCTTC	CASSPPSLAGVYNEQFF
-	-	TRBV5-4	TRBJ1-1	TGTGCCAGCAGCTTCCCGGAACGCGCTGAAGCTTTCTTT	CASSFPERAEAFF
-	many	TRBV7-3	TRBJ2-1	TGTGCCAGCAGCCTAGAAAGACAGTCCTACAATGAGCAGTTCTTC	CASSLERQSYNEQFF
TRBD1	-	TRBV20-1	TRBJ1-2	TGCAGTGCTCCCTACAGGGGTGGGGACTATGGCTACACCTTC	CSAPYRGGDYGYTF
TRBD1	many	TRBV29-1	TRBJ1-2	TGCAGCGTTGAAGATAGGGGGACAGGGAACGGCTACACCTTC	CSVEDRGTGNGYTF
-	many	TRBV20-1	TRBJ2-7	TGCAGTGCGATTGACTGGAGCTCCTACGAGCAGTACTTC	CSAIDWSSYEQYF
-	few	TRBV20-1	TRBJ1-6	TGCAGTGCTAGAGATCGGGGGGGAGTGGGATGGTATAATTCACCCCTCCACTTT	CSARDRGGVGWYNSPLHF
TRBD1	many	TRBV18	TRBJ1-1	TGTGCCAGCTCACTTCAGGGGGCCGCTTTCTTT	CASSLQGAAFF
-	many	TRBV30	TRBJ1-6	TGTGCCTGGGCCGTTTACGGTGGGAATTCACCCCTCCACTTT	CAWAVYGGNSPLHF
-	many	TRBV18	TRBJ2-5	TGTGCCAGCTCACCGGGAGCTGGGGAGACCCAGTACTTC	CASSPGAGETQYF
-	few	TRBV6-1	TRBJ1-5	TGTGCCAGCAGTCCGTGGGTCGTTAATAGCAATCAGCCCCAGCATTTT	CASSPWVVNSNQPQHF
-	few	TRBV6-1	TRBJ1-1	TGTGCCAGCAAAAGGAACACTGAAGCTTTCTTT	CASKRNTEAFF